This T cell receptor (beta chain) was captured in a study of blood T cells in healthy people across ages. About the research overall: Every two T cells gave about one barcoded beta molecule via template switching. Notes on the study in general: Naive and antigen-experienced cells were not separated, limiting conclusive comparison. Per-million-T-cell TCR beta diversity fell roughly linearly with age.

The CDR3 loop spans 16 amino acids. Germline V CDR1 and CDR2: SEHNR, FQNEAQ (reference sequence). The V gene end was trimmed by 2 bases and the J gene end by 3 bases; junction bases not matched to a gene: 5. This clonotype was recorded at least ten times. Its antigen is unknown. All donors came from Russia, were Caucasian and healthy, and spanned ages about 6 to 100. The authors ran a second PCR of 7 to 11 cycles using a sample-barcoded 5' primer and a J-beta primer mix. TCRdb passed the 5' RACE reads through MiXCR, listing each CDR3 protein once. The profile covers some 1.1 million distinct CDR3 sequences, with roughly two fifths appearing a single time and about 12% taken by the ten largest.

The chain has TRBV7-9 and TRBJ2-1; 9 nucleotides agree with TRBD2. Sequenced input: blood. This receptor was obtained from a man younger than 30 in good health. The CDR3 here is CASSLMGLADYNEQFF. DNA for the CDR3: TGTGCCAGCAGCTTAATGGGACTAGCTGACTACAATGAGCAGTTCTTC.